The 17 T cell receptor beta chains listed next were all sequenced from one sample in a study of blood T cells in healthy people across ages. Primers used in a second PCR of about 6 to 12 cycles were a sample-barcoded 5' primer and a J-beta primer mix. TCRdb re-derived calls from the 5' RACE reads in MiXCR, one entry per CDR3 protein. Found here are about 280,000 distinct CDR3 sequences, roughly 27% of them singletons; the top ten hold 29%. Specimen: blood. The receptors originated from a woman in her 70s in good health.

The chain couples TRBV12-3 or TRBV12-4 to TRBJ2-3, with D unclear. CDR3 length: 12 residues. The V and J ends lost 3 bases and 4 bases respectively, with 5 bases between them. In DNA, the CDR3 is TGTGCCAGCAGTTTCCGCCCAGATACGCAGTATTTT. This encodes CASSFRPDTQYF.

This clonotype was seen more than once but under ten times. The chain links TRBV7-2 to TRBJ1-2; possible D gene TRBD1, 5 bases. Germline V gene lookup returns CDR1 SGHTA and CDR2 FQGNSA. The CDR3 extends over 13 amino acids. Trimming took off 1 base at V and 6 bases at J, with 9 bases between the two ends. The chain's CDR3 is CASSLGQSDGYTF. Here the CDR3 DNA reads TGTGCCAGCAGCTTAGGACAGTCGGATGGCTACACCTTC.

The chain carries TRBV7-9 and TRBJ2-5; TRBD2 aligns across 10 bases. Germline trimming cut 3 bases from V and 2 bases from J; bases unmatched to any gene: 6. This CDR3 has 16 amino acids. Germline loops: CDR1 SEHNR, CDR2 FQNEAQ (reference sequence). The CDR3 DNA reads TGTGCCAGCAGCTTTCCAGCGGGAGGGGTTCAAGAGACCCAGTACTTC. Its translation: CASSFPAGGVQETQYF.

This chain links TRBV5-1 with TRBJ2-1, with D perhaps TRBD1 or TRBD2 (5 bases each). The V and J ends lost 0 bases and 9 bases respectively, with 19 bases between them. The CDR3 is made up of 16 amino acids. Germline loops: CDR1 SGHRS, CDR2 YFSETQ. CDR3 loop: CASSLGRGRGVGEQFF. CDR3 coding DNA: TGCGCCAGCAGCTTGGGTCGGGGACGTGGTGTGGGTGAGCAGTTCTTC.

Comments on this clonotype: A read error may be the cause here, since a much bigger clone is one base away. The chain recombines TRBV6-2 or TRBV6-3 with TRBJ2-5; D is unresolved. The germline V and J ends were trimmed by 2 bases and 9 bases, with 16 bases remaining between them. This CDR3 is 14 amino acids long. Germline assignment: CDR1 MNHEY and CDR2 SVGEGT. The CDR3 sequence: CASSYRDATRAQYF. CDR3 in DNA: TGTGCCAGCAGTTACCGAGACGCCACACGGGCCCAGTACTTC.

This clonotype was seen only once. This chain uses TRBV7-2 with TRBJ2-3; 11 bases align to TRBD2. The trim removed 1 base at V and 7 bases at J, leaving 13 bases unmatched. This CDR3 has 18 residues. The V gene's germline CDR1 is SGHTA and CDR2 FQGNSA. DNA for the CDR3: TGTGCCAGCAGCTTAGATTCCGCTAGCGGGAGGAGGAGGAATACGCAGTATTTT. This encodes CASSLDSASGRRRNTQYF.

The chain has TRBV19 and TRBJ2-7; maybe TRBD1 (6 bases). With 5 bases removed from V and 2 bases from J, the gap between germline ends came to 10 bases. This CDR3 spans 13 amino acids. In germline, CDR1 is LNHDA, CDR2 SQIVND (reference sequence). The CDR3 DNA follows: TGTGCCAGTAGTTCCCGACAGGCCTACGAGCAGTACTTC. Protein: CASSSRQAYEQYF.

As for this clonotype: The junction departs from the called germline gene at one end, perhaps through a read error. In DNA form, the CDR3 reads TGTTCCAGCAGTTCCACAGGGAACAATCAGCCCCAGCATTTT. As protein: CSSSSTGNNQPQHF. This chain uses TRBV27 with TRBJ1-5; D is perhaps TRBD1 (6 bases). Germline CDR1 MNHEY, CDR2 SMNVEV (reference sequence). There are 14 residues in the CDR3.

This clonotype appeared many times. This chain connects TRBV6-1 to TRBJ1-2, with a tentative D call TRBD1 (5 bases). Germline V lookup: CDR1 MNHNS, CDR2 SASEGT. V lost 3 bases and J lost 3, with 8 bases in between. The CDR3 covers 13 residues. CDR3 region: CASSDKGHYGYTF. As DNA, the CDR3 is TGTGCCAGCAGTGATAAGGGACACTATGGCTACACCTTC.

This clonotype appeared many times. The chain is built from TRBV28 and TRBJ2-1, with TRBD1 matching 9 bases. J lost 8 bases, V lost 7 bases, and 9 bases had no gene match. The CDR3 runs 14 residues. The V gene's germline CDR1 is MDHEN and CDR2 SYDVKM. CDR3 sequence: CASTRGQGWDEQFF. As DNA, the CDR3 is TGTGCCAGCACCCGAGGACAGGGGTGGGATGAGCAGTTCTTC.

The J gene is TRBJ1-2, the V gene TRBV12-3 or TRBV12-4; 8 nucleotides agree with TRBD1. This CDR3 comprises 17 residues. After removal of 5 bases from V and 5 bases from J, the junction contained 16 bases not matched to a gene. This chain's CDR3 is CASSPRTGSSYGYGYTF. The CDR3 region has the DNA TGTGCCAGCAGTCCACGGACAGGGTCATCCTATGGATATGGCTACACCTTC.

The chain has TRBV5-6 and TRBJ2-7, with 8 positions matching TRBD2. Trimming at V came to 3 bases and at J to 3 bases, leaving 5 bases not matched to a gene. This CDR3 spans 14 amino acids. Per germline, CDR1 SGHDT and CDR2 YYEEEE. The CDR3 region has the DNA TGTGCCAGCAGCTATTTAGCGGGAATCTACGAGCAGTACTTC. This translates into CASSYLAGIYEQYF.

This clonotype was counted a few times. The chain carries TRBV28 and TRBJ1-6; no clear D. The ends were cut back, 6 bases at V and 4 bases at J, with 10 bases in the middle. The CDR3 runs to 14 residues. Germline CDR1 reads MDHEN; CDR2 reads SYDVKM. In DNA, the CDR3 is TGTGCCAGCAGGACGGACGGATATAATTCACCCCTCCACTTT. It encodes CASRTDGYNSPLHF.

This clonotype appeared a few times. CDR3 bases: TGCAGTGCTGAACGGACAGGGAGAAGGGAAAAACTGTTTTTT. Protein sequence: CSAERTGRREKLFF. The J gene is TRBJ1-4, the V gene TRBV20-1, with TRBD1 matching over 8 bases. J was trimmed by 8 bases and V by 5 bases; bases with no gene match: 10. The CDR3 length is 14 residues. Germline lookup yields CDR1 DFQATT and CDR2 SNEGSKA (reference sequence).

This clonotype showed up just a few times. The chain carries TRBV20-1 and TRBJ2-3, with 8 nucleotides matching TRBD2. V lost 7 bases and J lost 2; bases outside the gene matches: 20. The germline V gene encodes CDR1 DFQATT and CDR2 SNEGSKA (reference sequence). The CDR3 is 18 residues long. Here the CDR3 reads CSVYGPNIAGLFTDTQYF. The CDR3 DNA is TGCAGTGTTTACGGCCCCAATATAGCGGGGCTTTTCACAGATACGCAGTATTTT.

Only one count was recorded for this clonotype. The genes are TRBV6-6 and TRBJ2-5; 13 bases fit TRBD2. Germline V gene lookup returns CDR1 MNHNY and CDR2 SVGAGI (reference sequence). The CDR3 runs 16 residues. V trimming: 6 bases; J trimming: 5 bases; junction bases outside the gene matches: 9. The CDR3 protein is CASSRLAGGPGETQYF. The CDR3 DNA follows: TGTGCCAGCAGCCGACTAGCGGGGGGTCCCGGGGAGACCCAGTACTTC.

This clonotype came up a few times. The chain has TRBV12-3 or TRBV12-4 and TRBJ1-4; D ambiguous. This CDR3 is built from 16 residues. V gave up 3 bases and J gave up 6 bases, with 17 bases separating them. As DNA, the CDR3 is TGTGCCAGCAGTTTGAACTCCGGGCTTATAGATGAAAAACTGTTTTTT. Protein: CASSLNSGLIDEKLFF.